Described below is a single TCR beta chain sequence and its context. This clone was seen only a few times. Its target antigen remains unknown. No clone much larger than this one lies a single base away; base qualities are absent. These data belong to a study of regulatory dendritic cells for organ transplantation (dated by TCRdb to about 2017). General notes on the study: The TCRbeta repertoires of sorted naive and memory CD4+ and CD8+ T cells were sequenced before and after allostimulation with regulatory or mature dendritic cells.

A multiplexed two-step PCR with Vbeta-specific forward primers and Jbeta-specific reverse primers was used to amplify the TCRbeta CDR3 regions. Through the immunoSEQ service, the TCRbeta libraries were run on an Illumina instrument for sequencing. The original methods were these. IMGT annotation was used to assign V, D and J genes, and synthetic CDR3 analogues were used to correct counts for multiplex PCR bias. The immunoSEQ Analyzer calculated repertoire clonality as one minus the normalized Shannon entropy. Fisher's exact test with Benjamini-Hochberg false discovery rate control was used to define clonal expansion, with two-tailed P<0.01. What TCRdb holds here is the immuneACCESS table cut down to in-frame rearrangements. Part of the clones is not present; checked against another copy, under half of the missing clones reflect an unresolved V gene, and the others are unexplained. The DNA was the basis for D and trimming; V, J and clone size are from that table. Counted in this sample were tens of thousands of clones; about three quarters of them appeared once. Around 2.2% of the sample rests with the top ten.

FACS was used to sort CD4+ or CD8+ cells into naive T cells (CD45RA+) and memory T cells (CD45RO+). T cells for TCR sequencing came from a couple of healthy control subjects. Unstimulated sorted T cell subsets were used as baseline controls for the mixed lymphocyte reactions. The Qiagen DNeasy Blood & Tissue Kit was used for extraction of genomic DNA. What the work shows at the level of the full study, not this receptor alone: Of the resting subsets, memory CD8+ T cells had the largest number of alloreactive TCR clonotypes. Repertoires were highly diverse in naive CD4+ and CD8+ T cells, less diverse in memory cells, and most oligoclonal in memory CD8+ cells. Allostimulation expanded memory CD8+ clones in both subjects, but regulatory dendritic cells appeared to induce more limited expansion than mature dendritic cells. Sequencing was done in only a couple of subjects, and the authors reported considerable heterogeneity between individuals in the alloreactive memory CD8+ T cell pool.

This receptor was taken from a human donor in good health. Sequencing was carried out using memory CD4+ T cells from blood. The sample's cell subset or site label, in plain terms: CD45RO+ memory T cells.

At the DNA level, the sequence is TGTGCCAGCAGCTTAGGGCAGTACACCGGGGAGCTGTTTTTT. Translated, this is CASSLGQYTGELFF. The V gene is TRBV11-2 and the J gene is TRBJ2-2, with no confident D gene call. CDR1 is given as SGHAT and CDR2 as FQNNGV, both from the germline V gene. Relative to germline, V is 1 base shorter and J is 3 bases shorter, with 6 bases between their ends. From its cysteine to its phenylalanine, the CDR3 spans 14 amino acids. Left in the record is the CDR3 DNA by itself, 42 bases read in frame from the first base.